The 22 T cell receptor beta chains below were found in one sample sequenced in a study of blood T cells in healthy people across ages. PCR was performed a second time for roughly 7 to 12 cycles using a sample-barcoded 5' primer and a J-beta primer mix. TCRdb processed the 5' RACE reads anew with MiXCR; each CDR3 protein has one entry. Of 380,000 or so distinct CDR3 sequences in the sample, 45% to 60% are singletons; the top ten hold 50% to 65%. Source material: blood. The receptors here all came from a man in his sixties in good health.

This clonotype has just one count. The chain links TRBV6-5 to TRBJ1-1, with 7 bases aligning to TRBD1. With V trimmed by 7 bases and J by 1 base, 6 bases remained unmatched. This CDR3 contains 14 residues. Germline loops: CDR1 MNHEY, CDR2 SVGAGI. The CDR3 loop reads CASTPPGGNTEAFF. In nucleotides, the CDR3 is TGTGCCAGCACCCCCCCAGGGGGGAACACTGAAGCTTTCTTT.

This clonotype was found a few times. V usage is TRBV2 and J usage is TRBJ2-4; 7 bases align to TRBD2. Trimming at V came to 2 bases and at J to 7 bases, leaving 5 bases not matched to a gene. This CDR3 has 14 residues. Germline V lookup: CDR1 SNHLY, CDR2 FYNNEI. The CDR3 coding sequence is TGTGCCAGCAGTGAAAAGCTAGCGGAGAACATTCAGTACTTC. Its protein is CASSEKLAENIQYF. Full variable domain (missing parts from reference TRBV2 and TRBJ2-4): EPEVTQTPSHQVTQMGQEVILRCVPISNHLYFYWYRQILGQKVEFLVSFYNNEISEKSEIFDDQFSVERPDGSNFTLKIRSTKLEDSAMYFCASSEKLAENIQYFGAGTRLSVL.

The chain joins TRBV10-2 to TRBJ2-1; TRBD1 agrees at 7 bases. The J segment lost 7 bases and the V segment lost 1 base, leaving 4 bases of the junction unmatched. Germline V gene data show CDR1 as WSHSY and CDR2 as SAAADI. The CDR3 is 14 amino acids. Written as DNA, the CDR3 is TGCGCCAGCAGTGAGTGGACAGGCGGAAATGAGCAGTTCTTC. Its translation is CASSEWTGGNEQFF.

The CDR3 DNA is TGTGCCAGCAGCTTACCACAGGTCTACGAGCAGTACTTC. Amino acid sequence: CASSLPQVYEQYF. The chain couples TRBV14 to TRBJ2-7, with D possibly matching TRBD1 (5 bases). Germline assignment: CDR1 SGHDN and CDR2 FVKESK. The V and J ends lost 5 bases and 3 bases respectively, with 11 bases between them. The length of the CDR3 is 13 residues. Full variable domain (missing parts from reference TRBV14 and TRBJ2-7): EAGVTQFPSHSVIEKGQTVTLRCDPISGHDNLYWYRRVMGKEIKFLLHFVKESKQDESGMPNNRFLAERTGGTYSTLKVQPAELEDSGVYFCASSLPQVYEQYFGPGTRLTVT.

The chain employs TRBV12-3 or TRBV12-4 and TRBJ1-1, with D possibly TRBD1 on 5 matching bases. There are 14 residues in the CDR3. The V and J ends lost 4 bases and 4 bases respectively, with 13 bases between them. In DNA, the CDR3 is TGTGCCAGCAGTTCCCAGGGAGTTCGCACTGAAGCTTTCTTT. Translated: CASSSQGVRTEAFF.

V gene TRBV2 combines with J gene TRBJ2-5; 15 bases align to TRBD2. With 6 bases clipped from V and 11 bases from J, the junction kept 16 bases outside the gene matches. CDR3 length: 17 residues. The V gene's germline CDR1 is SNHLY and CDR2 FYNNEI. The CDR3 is CASSGLAGGPRINEQYF. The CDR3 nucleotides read TGTGCCAGCAGCGGACTAGCGGGGGGGCCGAGAATTAATGAGCAGTACTTC.

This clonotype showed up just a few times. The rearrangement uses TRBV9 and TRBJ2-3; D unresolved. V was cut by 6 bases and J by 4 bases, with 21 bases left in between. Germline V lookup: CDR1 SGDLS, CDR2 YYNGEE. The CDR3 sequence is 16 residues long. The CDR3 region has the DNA TGTGCCAGCACCCCGGCCCCTATTCTTCATGCAGATACGCAGTATTTT. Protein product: CASTPAPILHADTQYF.

CDR3 nucleotides: TGTGCTAGTGGTTTGGTGGAGACTGATGGCTACACCTTC. It translates to CASGLVETDGYTF. This rearrangement joins TRBV12-5 to TRBJ1-2; D call uncertain. The CDR3 runs 13 residues. The germline V gene has CDR1 LGHNT and CDR2 FRNRAP. V lost 0 bases to trimming and J lost 6 bases, with 8 bases between them.

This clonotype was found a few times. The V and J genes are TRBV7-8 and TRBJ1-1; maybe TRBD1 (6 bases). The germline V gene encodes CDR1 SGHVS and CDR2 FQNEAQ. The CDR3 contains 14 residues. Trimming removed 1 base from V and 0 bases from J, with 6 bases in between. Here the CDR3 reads CASSLGQVNTEAFF. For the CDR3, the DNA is TGTGCCAGCAGCTTAGGACAGGTGAACACTGAAGCTTTCTTT.

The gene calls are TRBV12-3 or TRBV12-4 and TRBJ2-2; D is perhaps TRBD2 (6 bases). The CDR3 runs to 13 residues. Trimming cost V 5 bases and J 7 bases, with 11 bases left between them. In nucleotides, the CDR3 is TGTGCCAGCAGTCGGGGGATCGGCGGGGAGCTGTTTTTT. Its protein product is CASSRGIGGELFF.

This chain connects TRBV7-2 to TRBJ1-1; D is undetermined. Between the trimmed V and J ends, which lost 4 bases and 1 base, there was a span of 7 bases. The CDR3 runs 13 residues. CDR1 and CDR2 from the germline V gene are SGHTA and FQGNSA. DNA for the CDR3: TGTGCCAGCAGCTCTCAGTCGAACACTGAAGCTTTCTTT. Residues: CASSSQSNTEAFF. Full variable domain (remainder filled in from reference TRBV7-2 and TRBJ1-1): GAGVSQSPSNKVTEKGKDVELRCDPISGHTALYWYRQSLGQGLEFLIYFQGNSAPDKSGLPSDRFSAERTGGSVSTLTIQRTQQEDSAVYLCASSSQSNTEAFFGQGTRLTVV.

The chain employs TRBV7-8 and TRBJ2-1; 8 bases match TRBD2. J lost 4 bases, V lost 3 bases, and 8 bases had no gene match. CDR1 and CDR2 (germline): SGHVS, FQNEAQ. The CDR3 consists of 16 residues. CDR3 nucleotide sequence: TGTGCCAGCAGCTTGATTACGGGAGGGATTTACAATGAGCAGTTCTTC. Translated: CASSLITGGIYNEQFF.

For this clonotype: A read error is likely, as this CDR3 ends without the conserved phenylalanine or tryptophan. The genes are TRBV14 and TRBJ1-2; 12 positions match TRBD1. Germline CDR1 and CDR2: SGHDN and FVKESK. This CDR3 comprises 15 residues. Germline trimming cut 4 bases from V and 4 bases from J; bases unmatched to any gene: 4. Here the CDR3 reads CASSLGQGAIYGYTY. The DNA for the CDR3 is TGTGCCAGCAGCCTGGGACAGGGGGCGATCTATGGCTACACCTAC.

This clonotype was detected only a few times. This CDR3 reads CASTPEGWRQETQYF. The CDR3, as DNA: TGTGCCAGCACCCCGGAGGGGTGGCGGCAAGAGACCCAGTACTTC. J is TRBJ2-5 and V is TRBV12-3 or TRBV12-4; a weak D match, TRBD2 (6 bases). Trimming removed 7 bases at V and 2 bases at J, with 17 bases between. The CDR3 has 15 amino acids.

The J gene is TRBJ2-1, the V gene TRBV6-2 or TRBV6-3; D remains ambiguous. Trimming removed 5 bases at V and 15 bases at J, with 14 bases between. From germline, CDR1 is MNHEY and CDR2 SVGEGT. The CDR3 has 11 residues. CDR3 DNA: TGTGCCAGCAGTGGCCGGACCACGGGGTTCTTC. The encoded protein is CASSGRTTGFF.

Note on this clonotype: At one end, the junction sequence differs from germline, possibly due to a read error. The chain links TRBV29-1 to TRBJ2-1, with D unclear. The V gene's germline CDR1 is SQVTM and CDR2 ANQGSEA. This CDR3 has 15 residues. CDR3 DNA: TGCAGCGTTGATTTTCGGTTGAAGGGAATCAATGAGCGGTTCTTC. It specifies CSVDFRLKGINERFF.

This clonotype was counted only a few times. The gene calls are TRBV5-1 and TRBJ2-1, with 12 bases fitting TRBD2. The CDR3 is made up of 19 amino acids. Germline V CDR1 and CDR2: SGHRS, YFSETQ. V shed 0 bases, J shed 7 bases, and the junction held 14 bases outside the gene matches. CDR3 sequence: CASSLDEGSLAGGRNEQFF. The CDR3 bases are TGCGCCAGCAGCTTGGATGAGGGGTCCCTAGCGGGAGGGCGAAATGAGCAGTTCTTC.

The CDR3 coding sequence is TGCAGCGTTGAAGGGGTAGGACAGGGATCCTACGAGCAGTACTTC. Residues: CSVEGVGQGSYEQYF. This chain links TRBV29-1 with TRBJ2-4; 8 bases fit TRBD1. The J call may be wrong; the DNA end is better matched by TRBJ2-7. The CDR3 runs to 15 residues. Germline CDR1 reads SQVTM; CDR2 reads ANQGSEA.

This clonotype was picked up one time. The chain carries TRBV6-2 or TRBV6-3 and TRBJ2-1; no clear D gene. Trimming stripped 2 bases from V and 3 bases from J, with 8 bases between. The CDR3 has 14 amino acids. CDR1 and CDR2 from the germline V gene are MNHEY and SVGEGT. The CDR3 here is CASSYSAYYNEQFF. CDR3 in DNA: TGTGCCAGCAGTTACAGCGCCTACTACAATGAGCAGTTCTTC.

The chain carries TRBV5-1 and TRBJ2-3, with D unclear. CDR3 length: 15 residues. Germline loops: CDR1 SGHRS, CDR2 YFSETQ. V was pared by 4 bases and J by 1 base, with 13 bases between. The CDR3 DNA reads TGCGCCAGCAGCCCCACGATTTTAGGCACAGATACGCAGTATTTT. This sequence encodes CASSPTILGTDTQYF.

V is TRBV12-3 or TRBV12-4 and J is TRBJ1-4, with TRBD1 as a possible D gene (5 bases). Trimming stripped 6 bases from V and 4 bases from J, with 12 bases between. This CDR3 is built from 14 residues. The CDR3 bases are TGTGCCAGCAGGTCCGGGACGGGTAATGAAAAACTGTTTTTT. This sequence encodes CASRSGTGNEKLFF.

In nucleotides, the CDR3 is TGTGCCAGCAGCCCCCGGGACAGGGGTGCTTTCTTT. Protein product: CASSPRDRGAFF. The J gene is TRBJ1-1, the V gene TRBV3-1, with 10 bases identical to TRBD1. This CDR3 has 12 amino acids. Germline V gene sequence: CDR1 LGHDT, CDR2 YNNKEL (reference sequence). The V segment lost 4 bases and the J segment 11 bases; nucleotides outside the gene matches: 4.